The 26 T cell receptor beta chains presented below share a single source sample, sequenced in a study of blood T cell repertoires in COVID-19. Libraries were prepared by immunoSEQ multiplex PCR; TCRdb keeps only in-frame clonotypes and omits some of them. The top ten hold around 2.8% of the sample, which has about 260,000 clones, 75% to 95% seen once. Input material: PBMCs or T cells enriched from blood (not recorded which). The origin of the receptors is a man aged 35 to 55 who had been exposed to COVID-19.

The chain joins TRBV19 to TRBJ1-1, with 9 bases identical to TRBD1. Germline lookup yields CDR1 LNHDA and CDR2 SQIVND (reference sequence). The CDR3 is made up of 12 amino acids. V shed 10 bases and J 7 bases; nucleotides not matched to a gene: 7. The CDR3 sequence: CATSRQGDEAFF. CDR3 nucleotide sequence: TGTGCCACTTCTCGACAGGGGGATGAAGCTTTCTTT. Full variable domain (missing parts from reference TRBV19 and TRBJ1-1): DGGITQSPKYLFRKEGQNVTLSCEQNLNHDAMYWYRQDPGQGLRLIYYSQIVNDFQKGDIAEGYSVSREKKESFPLTVTSAQKNPTAFYLCATSRQGDEAFFGQGTRLTVV.

The chain recombines TRBV10-2 with TRBJ1-3; 8 nucleotides match TRBD1. From germline, CDR1 is WSHSY and CDR2 SAAADI. With 5 bases clipped from V and 0 bases from J, the junction kept 9 bases outside the gene matches. The length of the CDR3 is 17 residues. This CDR3 is CASSKRATGGSGNTIYF. Here the CDR3 DNA reads TGCGCCAGCAGTAAACGGGCCACAGGGGGCTCTGGAAACACCATATATTTT.

A single count supports this clone. DNA for the CDR3: TGTGCCAGTAGTATAATTATTGGGGGGTGGGACAATGAGCAGTTCTTC. It yields the protein CASSIIIGGWDNEQFF. The chain is built from TRBV19 and TRBJ2-1; TRBD2 might be the D (6 bases). The CDR3 is made up of 16 amino acids. Germline V gives CDR1 LNHDA, CDR2 SQIVND (reference sequence). V was pared by 2 bases and J by 5 bases, with 16 bases between. Together with reference TRBV19 and TRBJ2-1, the CDR3 gives the full variable domain: DGGITQSPKYLFRKEGQNVTLSCEQNLNHDAMYWYRQDPGQGLRLIYYSQIVNDFQKGDIAEGYSVSREKKESFPLTVTSAQKNPTAFYLCASSIIIGGWDNEQFFGPGTRLTVL.

This clone is a singleton in its sample. The chain uses TRBV24-1 and TRBJ2-7, with a tentative D call TRBD2 (5 bases). The CDR3 sequence is 14 residues long. V was trimmed by 4 bases and J by 4 bases, leaving 13 bases between them. Germline V gene data show CDR1 as KGHDR and CDR2 as SFDVKD. The DNA for the CDR3 is TGTGCCACCAGTGACAGCGGCGGTGGGTACGAGCAGTACTTC. Its protein is CATSDSGGGYEQYF.

This clone was recorded only once. CDR3: CASRRGRADEQFF. The CDR3 nucleotides are TGCGCCAGCAGACGCGGGAGGGCCGATGAGCAGTTCTTC. The rearrangement joins TRBV5-1 to TRBJ2-1; TRBD2 matches at 9 bases. The CDR3 totals 13 residues. Germline V gene sequence: CDR1 SGHRS, CDR2 YFSETQ. With 5 bases clipped from V and 8 bases from J, the junction kept 5 bases outside the gene matches.

This chain joins TRBV2 and TRBJ2-7, with 10 bases aligning to TRBD2. J gave up 3 bases and V 5 bases, and 13 bases lay outside the gene matches. The germline CDR1 and CDR2 sequences are SNHLY and FYNNEI. The CDR3 loop spans 17 amino acids. The CDR3 bases are TGTGCCAGCAGTCTAACCAAAGGACTAGCGGAATACTACGAGCAGTACTTC. Amino acids: CASSLTKGLAEYYEQYF.

This chain connects TRBV4-1 to TRBJ2-7, with 9 positions matching TRBD1. CDR1 is MGHRA and CDR2 is YSYEKL in the germline V gene. The CDR3 runs 17 residues. The V gene end was trimmed by 3 bases and the J gene end by 4 bases; junction bases not matched to a gene: 13. As DNA, the CDR3 is TGCGCCAGCAGCCAGATGGACAGGGGTCCCCTTTTTTACGAGCAGTACTTC. Translated: CASSQMDRGPLFYEQYF.

This sequence joins TRBV5-1 and TRBJ1-1, with no clear D. There are 13 residues in the CDR3. Between the trimmed V and J ends, which lost 4 bases and 1 base, there was a span of 8 bases. Germline CDR1 reads SGHRS; CDR2 reads YFSETQ. The CDR3 DNA follows: TGCGCCAGCAGCGCGGGAAAGAACACTGAAGCTTTCTTT. Translating gives CASSAGKNTEAFF.

The V gene is TRBV5-1, the J gene TRBJ2-1; D may be TRBD2 (6 bases). Germline V lookup: CDR1 SGHRS, CDR2 YFSETQ. The CDR3 is 17 amino acids. Trimming shortened V by 4 bases and J by 0 bases, and 17 bases separated the two germline ends. The CDR3: CASSPGSSASSYNEQFF. In DNA, the CDR3 is TGCGCCAGCAGCCCAGGATCTAGCGCCAGCTCCTACAATGAGCAGTTCTTC. Using reference TRBV5-1 and TRBJ2-1 for the parts outside the CDR3, the full variable domain is KAGVTQTPRYLIKTRGQQVTLSCSPISGHRSVSWYQQTPGQGLQFLFEYFSETQRNKGNFPGRFSGRQFSNSRSEMNVSTLELGDSALYLCASSPGSSASSYNEQFFGPGTRLTVL.

This chain links TRBV10-3 with TRBJ2-7; 8 nucleotides match TRBD1. The V gene end was trimmed by 2 bases and the J gene end by 0 bases; junction bases not matched to a gene: 6. Germline V gives CDR1 ENHRY, CDR2 SYGVKD. This CDR3 comprises 16 residues. CDR3 region: CAISEADRGSSYEQYF. Written as DNA, the CDR3 is TGTGCCATCAGTGAGGCAGACAGGGGTAGCTCCTACGAGCAGTACTTC.

DNA of the CDR3: TGTGCCAGCAGCTTAGGACAGGGCAATCTGGGAAACACCATATATTTT. Protein: CASSLGQGNLGNTIYF. This chain links TRBV13 with TRBJ1-3; tentatively, D is TRBD1 (6 bases). V lost 0 bases to trimming and J lost 4 bases, with 13 bases between them. CDR3 length: 16 residues. Germline lookup yields CDR1 PRHDT and CDR2 FYEKMQ (reference sequence).

The chain links TRBV27 to TRBJ2-1; tentatively, D is TRBD1 (5 bases). CDR3 length: 14 amino acids. V was cut by 1 base and J by 3 bases, with 7 bases left in between. The germline CDR1 and CDR2 sequences are MNHEY and SMNVEV (reference sequence). The CDR3, as DNA: TGTGCCAGCAGTTTATTCCAGGGCTACAATGAGCAGTTCTTC. Translation: CASSLFQGYNEQFF.

As DNA, the CDR3 is TGCGCCAGCAGCCAAGTCCATAATGAAAAACTGTTTTTT. Its protein is CASSQVHNEKLFF. The V call is TRBV4-1, the J call TRBJ1-4, with D unresolved. The V end lost 1 base, the J end lost 4 bases, and 4 bases lay between the germline ends. The germline gives CDR1 MGHRA, CDR2 YSYEKL. The CDR3 totals 13 residues.

The chain joins TRBV6-4 to TRBJ2-3; 14 bases line up with TRBD2. The trim removed 6 bases at V and 6 bases at J, leaving 5 bases unmatched. The germline gives CDR1 MRHNA, CDR2 SNTAGT. The CDR3 totals 15 residues. CDR3 sequence (DNA): TGTGCCAGCAGCGTGACTAGCGGGAGGGCGGATACGCAGTATTTT. Encoded protein: CASSVTSGRADTQYF.

The gene calls are TRBV19 and TRBJ2-2; a weak D match, TRBD1 (5 bases). From germline, CDR1 is LNHDA and CDR2 SQIVND (reference sequence). V dropped 1 base and J dropped 8 bases, with 14 bases sitting between them. This CDR3 has 15 residues. The CDR3 coding sequence is TGTGCCAGTAGTATAGGGCCTAGGGGCGAAGGGGAGCTGTTTTTT. Protein sequence: CASSIGPRGEGELFF.

For the CDR3, the DNA is TGTGCCAGCAGCGTCCTGGGAGGAGGGCGGGAGACCCAGTACTTC. It translates to CASSVLGGGRETQYF. The J gene is TRBJ2-5, the V gene TRBV9; D is perhaps TRBD2 (6 bases). The CDR3 covers 15 residues. The germline V gene encodes CDR1 SGDLS and CDR2 YYNGEE. The ends were cut back, 2 bases at V and 5 bases at J, with 16 bases in the middle. The variable domain in full, completed from reference TRBV9 and TRBJ2-5, reads DSGVTQTPKHLITATGQRVTLRCSPRSGDLSVYWYQQSLDQGLQFLIQYYNGEERAKGNILERFSAQQFPDLHSELNLSSLELGDSALYFCASSVLGGGRETQYFGPGTRLLVL.

The chain's CDR3 is CAWSALSYNSPLHF. The DNA for the CDR3 is TGTGCCTGGAGTGCACTCTCCTATAATTCACCCCTCCACTTT. This chain links TRBV30 with TRBJ1-6; no firm D call. This CDR3 region has 14 residues. Germline CDR1 is GTSNPN and CDR2 is SVGIG (reference sequence). V was pared by 1 base and J by 0 bases, with 4 bases between.

The genes are TRBV11-3 and TRBJ2-7, with TRBD1 matching 7 bases. Unmatched junction bases numbered 3, after V lost 2 bases and J lost 2 bases. The CDR3 sequence is 14 residues long. Germline V gene data show CDR1 as SGHNT and CDR2 as YENEEA. CDR3 DNA sequence: TGTGCCAGCAGCTTACCCGGGACAGCCTACGAGCAGTACTTC. Its translation is CASSLPGTAYEQYF.

CDR3 in amino acids: CAWSPRILPTNEKLFF. CDR3 coding DNA: TGTGCCTGGAGTCCCAGAATACTACCAACTAATGAAAAACTGTTTTTT. The chain uses TRBV30 and TRBJ1-4; D remains unclear. Germline CDR1 is GTSNPN and CDR2 is SVGIG (reference sequence). The CDR3 runs 16 residues. Trimming shortened V by 2 bases and J by 0 bases, and 13 bases separated the two germline ends. The full variable domain, completed using reference TRBV30 and TRBJ1-4, is SQTIHQWPATLVQPVGSPLSLECTVEGTSNPNLYWYRQAAGRGLQLLFYSVGIGQISSEVPQNLSASRPQDRQFILSSKKLLLSDSGFYLCAWSPRILPTNEKLFFGSGTQLSVL.

The genes are TRBV6-4 and TRBJ1-1; D is possibly TRBD1 (6 bases). V lost 6 bases, J lost 4 bases, and 12 bases lay in between. CDR3 length: 13 amino acids. Germline CDR1 reads MRHNA; CDR2 reads SNTAGT. For the CDR3, the DNA is TGTGCCAGCAGGAGACAGGTTGGCACTGAAGCTTTCTTT. Amino acids: CASRRQVGTEAFF.

This clone was detected once. The V and J genes are TRBV29-1 and TRBJ1-1; TRBD1 agrees at 7 bases. Germline V gene sequence: CDR1 SQVTM, CDR2 ANQGSEA. This CDR3 has 10 residues. V was pared by 7 bases and J by 8 bases, with 4 bases of the junction left unmatched. DNA of the CDR3: TGCAGCGGTGTGGACAGGGAAGCTTTCTTT. The encoded protein is CSGVDREAFF. Together with reference TRBV29-1 and TRBJ1-1, the CDR3 gives the full variable domain: SAVISQKPSRDICQRGTSLTIQCQVDSQVTMMFWYRQQPGQSLTLIATANQGSEATYESGFVIDKFPISRPNLTFSTLTVSNMSPEDSSIYLCSGVDREAFFGQGTRLTVV.

CDR3: CASSRGLATYEQYF. DNA for the CDR3: TGTGCCAGCAGCCGGGGACTAGCAACCTACGAGCAGTACTTC. J is TRBJ2-7 and V is TRBV3-1 (or the pseudogene TRBV3-2), with 9 bases aligning to TRBD2. The CDR3 is made up of 14 amino acids. Germline V gene lookup returns CDR1 LGHDT and CDR2 YNNKEL (reference sequence). With V trimmed by 4 bases and J by 2 bases, 3 bases remained unmatched.

The chain joins TRBV5-6 to TRBJ2-5; TRBD2 might be the D (5 bases). The CDR3 loop spans 19 amino acids. Germline V lookup: CDR1 SGHDT, CDR2 YYEEEE. Deletions cut 6 bases from V and 5 bases from J, with 32 bases between. In DNA, the CDR3 is TGTGCCAGCACCAAGAACGTCGGGCTAGCCGGTGTTGGTACGGAGACCCAGTACTTC. It encodes CASTKNVGLAGVGTETQYF.

The chain joins TRBV2 to TRBJ1-6; 8 bases line up with TRBD1. Trimming removed 4 bases from V and 9 bases from J; junction bases left unmatched: 5. The CDR3 has 14 amino acids. Germline CDR1 and CDR2: SNHLY and FYNNEI. The CDR3 region has the DNA TGTGCCAGCAGTGGACAGGGGAGTTCTTCACCCCTCCACTTT. As protein: CASSGQGSSSPLHF.

This chain links TRBV7-6 with TRBJ1-5; 9 bases align to TRBD1. The CDR3 is 15 amino acids. CDR1 and CDR2 (germline): SGHVS, FNYEAQ. The J segment lost 6 bases and the V segment lost 5 bases, leaving 8 bases of the junction unmatched. The CDR3 DNA follows: TGTGCCAGCAGCAGATACAGGGGGCAGGGTCAGCCCCAGCATTTT. Protein product: CASSRYRGQGQPQHF.

The rearrangement links TRBV11-3 to TRBJ2-7; 9 nucleotides agree with TRBD2. CDR3 length: 14 residues. Germline V gene sequence: CDR1 SGHNT, CDR2 YENEEA. Trimming cost V 4 bases and J 4 bases; bases outside gene matches: 5. Here the CDR3 DNA reads TGTGCCAGCAGCTCACGGCGGGGGGGTTACGAGCAGTACTTC. It specifies CASSSRRGGYEQYF. Based on the CDR3 plus reference TRBV11-3 and TRBJ2-7, the full variable domain is EAGVVQSPRYKIIEKKQPVAFWCNPISGHNTLYWYLQNLGQGPELLIRYENEEAVDDSQLPKDRFSAERLKGVDSTLKIQPAELGDSAVYLCASSSRRGGYEQYFGPGTRLTVT.